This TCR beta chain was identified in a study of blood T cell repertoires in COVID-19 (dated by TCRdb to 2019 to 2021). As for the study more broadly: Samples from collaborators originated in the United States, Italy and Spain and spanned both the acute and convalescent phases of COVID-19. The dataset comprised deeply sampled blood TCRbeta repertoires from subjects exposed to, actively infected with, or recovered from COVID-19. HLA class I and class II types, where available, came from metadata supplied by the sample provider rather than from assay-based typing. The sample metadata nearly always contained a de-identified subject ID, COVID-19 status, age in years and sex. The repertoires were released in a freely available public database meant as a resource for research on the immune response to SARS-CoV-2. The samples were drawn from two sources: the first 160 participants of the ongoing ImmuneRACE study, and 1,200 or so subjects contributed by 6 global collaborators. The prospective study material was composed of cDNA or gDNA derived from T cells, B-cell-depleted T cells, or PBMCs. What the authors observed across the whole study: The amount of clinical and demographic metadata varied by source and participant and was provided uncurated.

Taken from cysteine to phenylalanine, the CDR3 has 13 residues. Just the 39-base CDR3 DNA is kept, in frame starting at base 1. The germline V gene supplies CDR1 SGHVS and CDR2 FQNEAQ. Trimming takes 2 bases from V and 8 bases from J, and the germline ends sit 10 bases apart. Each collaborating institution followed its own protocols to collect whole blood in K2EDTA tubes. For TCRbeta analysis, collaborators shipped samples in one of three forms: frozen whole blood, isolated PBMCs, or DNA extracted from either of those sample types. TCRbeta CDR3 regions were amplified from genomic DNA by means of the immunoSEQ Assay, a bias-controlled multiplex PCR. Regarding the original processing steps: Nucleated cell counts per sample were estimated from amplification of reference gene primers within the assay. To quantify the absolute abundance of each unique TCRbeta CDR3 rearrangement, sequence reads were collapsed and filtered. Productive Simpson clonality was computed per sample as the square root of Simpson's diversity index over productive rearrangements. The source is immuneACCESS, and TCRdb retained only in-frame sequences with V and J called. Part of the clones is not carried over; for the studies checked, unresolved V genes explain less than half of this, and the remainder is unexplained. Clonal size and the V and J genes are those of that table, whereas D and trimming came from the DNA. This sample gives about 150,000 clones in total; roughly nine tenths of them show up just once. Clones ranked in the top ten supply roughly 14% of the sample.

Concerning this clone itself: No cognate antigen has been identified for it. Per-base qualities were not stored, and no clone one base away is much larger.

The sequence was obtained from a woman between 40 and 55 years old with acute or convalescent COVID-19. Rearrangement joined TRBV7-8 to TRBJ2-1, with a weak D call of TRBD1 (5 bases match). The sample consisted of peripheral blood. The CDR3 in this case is CASSLYDSHEQFF. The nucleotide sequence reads TGTGCCAGCAGCTTATATGACAGTCATGAGCAGTTCTTC.